The entry below describes one TCR beta chain. This specimen belongs to a study of technical replicates of blood from a few donors. TCRdb's table, derived via immunoSEQ multiplex PCR, lists solely in-frame clones and lacks some. The table lists approximately 79,000 clones, around 93% of them singletons. The V end lost 5 bases, the J end lost 5 bases, and 26 bases lay between the germline ends. Per germline, CDR1 SGHRS and CDR2 YFSETQ. CDR3 size: 17 residues. The specimen sequenced was T cells isolated from PBMCs. The TCR was taken from a human donor in good health. The rearrangement joins TRBV5-1 to TRBJ2-7; D uncertain. CDR3 in amino acids: CASRPAILKLRLDEQYF. As DNA, the CDR3 is TGCGCCAGCAGACCCGCCATCCTAAAATTACGACTGGACGAGCAGTACTTC.